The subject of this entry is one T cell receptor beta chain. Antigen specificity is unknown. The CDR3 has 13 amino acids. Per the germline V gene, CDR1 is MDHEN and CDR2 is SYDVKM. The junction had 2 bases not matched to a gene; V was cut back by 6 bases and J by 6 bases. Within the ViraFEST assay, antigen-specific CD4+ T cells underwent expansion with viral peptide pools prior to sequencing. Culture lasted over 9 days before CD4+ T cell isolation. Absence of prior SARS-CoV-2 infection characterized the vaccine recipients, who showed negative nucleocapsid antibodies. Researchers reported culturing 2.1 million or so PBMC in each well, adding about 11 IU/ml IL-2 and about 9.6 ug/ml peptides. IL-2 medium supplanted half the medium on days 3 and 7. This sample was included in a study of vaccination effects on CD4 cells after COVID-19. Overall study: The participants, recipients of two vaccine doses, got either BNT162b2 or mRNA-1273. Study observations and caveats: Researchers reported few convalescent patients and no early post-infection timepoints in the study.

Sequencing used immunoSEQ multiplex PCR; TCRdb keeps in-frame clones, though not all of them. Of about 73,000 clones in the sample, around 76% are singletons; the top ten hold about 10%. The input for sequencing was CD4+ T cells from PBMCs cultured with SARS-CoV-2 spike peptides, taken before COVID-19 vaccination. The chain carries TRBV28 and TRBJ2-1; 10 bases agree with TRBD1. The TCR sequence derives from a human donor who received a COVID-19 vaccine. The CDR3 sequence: CASRTGGPNEQFF. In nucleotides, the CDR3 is TGTGCCAGCAGGACAGGGGGCCCCAATGAGCAGTTCTTC.